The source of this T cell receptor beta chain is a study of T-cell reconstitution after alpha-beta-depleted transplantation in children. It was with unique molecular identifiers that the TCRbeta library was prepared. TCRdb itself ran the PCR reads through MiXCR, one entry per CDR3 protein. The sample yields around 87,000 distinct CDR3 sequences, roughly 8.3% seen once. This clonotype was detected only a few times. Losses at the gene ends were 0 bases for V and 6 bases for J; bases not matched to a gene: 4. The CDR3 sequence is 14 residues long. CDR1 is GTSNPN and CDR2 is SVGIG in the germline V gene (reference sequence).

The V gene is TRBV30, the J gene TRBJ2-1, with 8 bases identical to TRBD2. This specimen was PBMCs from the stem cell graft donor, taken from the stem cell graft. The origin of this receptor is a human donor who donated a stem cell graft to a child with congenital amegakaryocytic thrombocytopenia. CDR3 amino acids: CAWSVRTSGNEQFF. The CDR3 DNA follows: TGTGCCTGGAGTGTAAGAACTAGCGGCAATGAGCAGTTCTTC.